This T cell receptor (beta chain) derives from a study of T cell repertoires in cytomegalovirus infection. Study-wide background: Recently described HLA-C-restricted plus well-studied HLA-B-restricted CMV epitopes were used.

A single record per CDR3 protein comes from TCRdb applying MiXCR to the reads. The data hold some 500,000 distinct CDR3 sequences, with roughly 42% observed a single time. The CDR3 length is 15 residues. Trimming took 3 bases from V and 6 from J, leaving 13 bases between them. Germline assignment: CDR1 SGHDT and CDR2 YYEEEE. The study, taken as a whole, reports: Individuals carrying CMV plus the relevant HLA were identified by cumulative frequency of public TCR beta families.

Concerning this clonotype itself: Antigen specificity is unknown.

The chain carries TRBV5-6 and TRBJ1-6; D is possibly TRBD1 (5 bases). The starting material was cultured PBMCs, obtained from culture after CMV antigen stimulation. The receptor was derived from a human donor in good health (CMV status not recorded). Some clones in this sample may be carry-over from other donors' samples. CDR3 loop: CASSWGRRTNSPLHF. CDR3 DNA: TGTGCCAGCAGCTGGGGGAGGAGAACTAATTCACCCCTCCACTTT.